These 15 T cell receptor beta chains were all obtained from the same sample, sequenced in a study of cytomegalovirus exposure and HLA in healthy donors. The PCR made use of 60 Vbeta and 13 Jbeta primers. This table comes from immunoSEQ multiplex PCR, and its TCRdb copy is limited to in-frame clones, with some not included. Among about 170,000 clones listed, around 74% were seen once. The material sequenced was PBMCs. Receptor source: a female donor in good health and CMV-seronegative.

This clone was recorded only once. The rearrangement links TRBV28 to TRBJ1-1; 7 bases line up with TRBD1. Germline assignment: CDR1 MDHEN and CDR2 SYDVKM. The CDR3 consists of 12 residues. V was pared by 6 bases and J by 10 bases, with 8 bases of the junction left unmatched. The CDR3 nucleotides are TGTGCCAGCAGGGCACAGGGGAAGGTAGCTTTCTTT. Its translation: CASRAQGKVAFF.

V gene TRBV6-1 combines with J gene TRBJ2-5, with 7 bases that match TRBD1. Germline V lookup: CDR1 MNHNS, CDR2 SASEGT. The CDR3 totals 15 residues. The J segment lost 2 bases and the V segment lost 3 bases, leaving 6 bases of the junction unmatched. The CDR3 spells CASSDIDRDQETQYF. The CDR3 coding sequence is TGTGCCAGCAGTGACATCGACAGGGATCAAGAGACCCAGTACTTC.

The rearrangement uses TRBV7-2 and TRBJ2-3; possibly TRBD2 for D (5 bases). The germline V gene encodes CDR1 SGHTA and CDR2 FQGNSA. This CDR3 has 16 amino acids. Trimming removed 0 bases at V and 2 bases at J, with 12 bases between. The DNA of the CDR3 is TGTGCCAGCAGCTTAGCGGGAGCGCGGTCCACAGATACGCAGTATTTT. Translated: CASSLAGARSTDTQYF.

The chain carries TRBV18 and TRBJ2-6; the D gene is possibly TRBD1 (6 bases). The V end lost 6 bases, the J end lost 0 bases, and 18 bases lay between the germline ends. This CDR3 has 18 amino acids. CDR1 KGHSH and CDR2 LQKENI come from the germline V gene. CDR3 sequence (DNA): TGTGCCAGCTCCCGCGCCTCGGGACACCTCTCTGGGGCCAACGTCCTGACTTTC. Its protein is CASSRASGHLSGANVLTF.

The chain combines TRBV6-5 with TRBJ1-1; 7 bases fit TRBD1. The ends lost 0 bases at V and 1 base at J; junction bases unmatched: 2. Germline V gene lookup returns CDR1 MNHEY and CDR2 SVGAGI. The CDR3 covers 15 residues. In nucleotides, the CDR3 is TGTGCCAGCAGTTACTCTAGACAGGGGAACACTGAAGCTTTCTTT. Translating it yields CASSYSRQGNTEAFF.

The CDR3 is CASSLGSGGNIQYF. The CDR3, as DNA: TGTGCCAGCAGCTTAGGTAGCGGTGGAAACATTCAGTACTTC. The V gene is TRBV11-2, the J gene TRBJ2-4; TRBD2 might be the D (6 bases). V gave up 1 base and J gave up 6 bases, with 10 bases separating them. The V gene's germline CDR1 is SGHAT and CDR2 FQNNGV. CDR3 size: 14 residues.

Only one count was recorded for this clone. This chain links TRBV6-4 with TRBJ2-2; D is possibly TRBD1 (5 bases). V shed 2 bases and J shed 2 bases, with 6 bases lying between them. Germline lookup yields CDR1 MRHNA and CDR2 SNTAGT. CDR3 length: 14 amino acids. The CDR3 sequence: CASSDQGNTGELFF. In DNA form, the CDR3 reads TGTGCCAGCAGTGACCAGGGTAACACCGGGGAGCTGTTTTTT.

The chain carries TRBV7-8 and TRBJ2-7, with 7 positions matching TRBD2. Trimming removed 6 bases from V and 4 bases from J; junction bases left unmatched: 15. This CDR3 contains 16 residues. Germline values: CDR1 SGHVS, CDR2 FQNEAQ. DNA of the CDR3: TGTGCCAGCAGTTATGAAGTTGGCGGGAGTCAGTACGAGCAGTACTTC. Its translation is CASSYEVGGSQYEQYF.

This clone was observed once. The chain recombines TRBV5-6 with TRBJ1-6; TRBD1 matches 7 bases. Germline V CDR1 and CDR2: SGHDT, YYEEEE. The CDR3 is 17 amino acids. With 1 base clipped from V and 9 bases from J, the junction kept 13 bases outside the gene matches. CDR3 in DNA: TGTGCCAGCAGCTTGAGGGCGGCAGGGGGGATTGGTTCACCCCTCCACTTT. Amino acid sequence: CASSLRAAGGIGSPLHF. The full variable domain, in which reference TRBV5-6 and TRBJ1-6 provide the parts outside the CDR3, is DAGVTQSPTHLIKTRGQQVTLRCSPKSGHDTVSWYQQALGQGPQFIFQYYEEEERQRGNFPDRFSGHQFPNYSSELNVNALLLGDSALYLCASSLRAAGGIGSPLHFGNGTRLTVT.

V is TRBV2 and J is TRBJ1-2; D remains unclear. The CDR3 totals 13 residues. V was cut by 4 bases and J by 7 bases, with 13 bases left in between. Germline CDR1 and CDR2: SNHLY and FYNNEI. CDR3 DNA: TGTGCCAGCAGTGCAGGAGGCCCACCTGGCTACACCTTC. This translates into CASSAGGPPGYTF. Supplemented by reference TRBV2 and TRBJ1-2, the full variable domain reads EPEVTQTPSHQVTQMGQEVILRCVPISNHLYFYWYRQILGQKVEFLVSFYNNEISEKSEIFDDQFSVERPDGSNFTLKIRSTKLEDSAMYFCASSAGGPPGYTFGSGTRLTVV.

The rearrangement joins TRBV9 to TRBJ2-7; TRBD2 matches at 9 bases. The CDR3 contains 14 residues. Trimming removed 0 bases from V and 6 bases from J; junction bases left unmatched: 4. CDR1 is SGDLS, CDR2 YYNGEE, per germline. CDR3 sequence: CASSVGSGSSEQYF. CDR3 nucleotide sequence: TGTGCCAGCAGCGTAGGTAGCGGGAGTTCCGAGCAGTACTTC. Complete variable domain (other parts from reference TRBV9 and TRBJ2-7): DSGVTQTPKHLITATGQRVTLRCSPRSGDLSVYWYQQSLDQGLQFLIQYYNGEERAKGNILERFSAQQFPDLHSELNLSSLELGDSALYFCASSVGSGSSEQYFGPGTRLTVT.

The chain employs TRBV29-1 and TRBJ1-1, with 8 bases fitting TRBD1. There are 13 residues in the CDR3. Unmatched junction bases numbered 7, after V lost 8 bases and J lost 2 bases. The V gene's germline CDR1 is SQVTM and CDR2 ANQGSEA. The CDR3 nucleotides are TGCAGCATTTACAGGGGGACAAACACTGAAGCTTTCTTT. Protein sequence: CSIYRGTNTEAFF.

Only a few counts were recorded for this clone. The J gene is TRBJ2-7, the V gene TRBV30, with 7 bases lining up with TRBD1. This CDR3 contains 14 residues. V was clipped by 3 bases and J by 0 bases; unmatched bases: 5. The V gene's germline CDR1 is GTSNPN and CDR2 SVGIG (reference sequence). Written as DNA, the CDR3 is TGTGCCTGGAGCGCGGACAGGAGCTCCTACGAGCAGTACTTC. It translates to CAWSADRSSYEQYF. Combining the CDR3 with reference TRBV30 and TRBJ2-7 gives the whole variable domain SQTIHQWPATLVQPVGSPLSLECTVEGTSNPNLYWYRQAAGRGLQLLFYSVGIGQISSEVPQNLSASRPQDRQFILSSKKLLLSDSGFYLCAWSADRSSYEQYFGPGTRLTVT.

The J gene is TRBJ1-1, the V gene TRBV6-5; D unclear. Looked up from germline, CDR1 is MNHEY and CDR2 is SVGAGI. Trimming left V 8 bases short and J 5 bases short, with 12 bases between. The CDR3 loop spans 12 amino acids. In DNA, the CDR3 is TGTGCCAGCGGCAGGTCAGAGACTGAAGCTTTCTTT. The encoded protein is CASGRSETEAFF.

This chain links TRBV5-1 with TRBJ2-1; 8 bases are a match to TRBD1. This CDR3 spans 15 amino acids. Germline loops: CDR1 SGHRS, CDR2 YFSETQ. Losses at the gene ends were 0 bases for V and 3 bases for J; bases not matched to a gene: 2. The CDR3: CASSLATGVYNEQFF. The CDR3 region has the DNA TGCGCCAGCAGCTTGGCGACAGGGGTCTACAATGAGCAGTTCTTC.